A single sample is the source of the 12 T cell receptor beta chains below, sequenced in a study of T and B cells in COVID-19 patients. Blood genomic DNA input for TRB amplification was about 240-550 ng. Multiplex PCR with BIOMED2 TRB-A/B primer pools amplified TRB rearrangements. TCRdb processed the multiplex PCR reads anew with MiXCR; each CDR3 protein has one entry. Found here are about 16,000 distinct CDR3 sequences, under 35% of them singletons; the top ten hold 3.1%. Sequenced sample: blood. The receptors stem from a human donor who had recovered from COVID-19.

The V and J genes are TRBV6-2 or TRBV6-3 and TRBJ1-5; no definite D call. From germline, CDR1 is MNHEY and CDR2 SVGEGT. V gave up 10 bases and J gave up 6 bases, with 19 bases separating them. CDR3 length equals 14 residues. The CDR3 protein is CATDEGYGPQPQHF. For the CDR3, the DNA is TGTGCCACCGACGAGGGTTATGGGCCTCAGCCCCAGCATTTT.

V gene TRBV4-1 combines with J gene TRBJ2-1; 9 positions match TRBD2. Germline V lookup: CDR1 MGHRA, CDR2 YSYEKL. The CDR3 has 17 amino acids. The junction had 11 bases not matched to a gene; V was cut back by 4 bases and J by 4 bases. The CDR3 spells CASSPNFAAGGYNEQFF. In DNA form, the CDR3 reads TGCGCCAGCAGCCCTAATTTCGCAGCGGGGGGATACAATGAGCAGTTCTTC.

This clonotype was detected only a few times. The V gene is TRBV24-1, the J gene TRBJ2-3; D not certain. Germline CDR1 reads KGHDR; CDR2 reads SFDVKD. This CDR3 region has 15 residues. V lost 4 bases and J 0 bases, leaving 10 bases between the germline ends. The CDR3 is CATSDLPDSTDTQYF. The CDR3 DNA reads TGTGCCACCAGTGACCTACCTGATAGCACAGATACGCAGTATTTT.

In its sample, this clonotype was seen a few times. The V call is TRBV30, the J call TRBJ1-6, with 8 bases matching TRBD1. CDR1 is GTSNPN and CDR2 is SVGIG in the germline V gene (reference sequence). This CDR3 spans 13 amino acids. Losses at the gene ends were 4 bases for V and 7 bases for J; bases not matched to a gene: 3. The CDR3 sequence is CAWTTGANSPLHF. CDR3 DNA sequence: TGTGCCTGGACGACAGGGGCAAATTCACCCCTCCACTTT. Looking up the rest from reference TRBV30 and TRBJ1-6 gives the full variable domain: SQTIHQWPATLVQPVGSPLSLECTVEGTSNPNLYWYRQAAGRGLQLLFYSVGIGQISSEVPQNLSASRPQDRQFILSSKKLLLSDSGFYLCAWTTGANSPLHFGNGTRLTVT.

This clonotype is termed medium-sized. The chain links TRBV19 to TRBJ2-1; TRBD1 might be the D (6 bases). V was cut by 3 bases and J by 8 bases, with 20 bases left in between. There are 16 residues in the CDR3. Germline CDR1 LNHDA, CDR2 SQIVND (reference sequence). CDR3 DNA: TGTGCCAGTAGTATTCTTTCCCTGACAGGTCCCGATGAGCAGTTCTTC. Its translation is CASSILSLTGPDEQFF. Full variable domain (outside the CDR3, taken from reference TRBV19 and TRBJ2-1): DGGITQSPKYLFRKEGQNVTLSCEQNLNHDAMYWYRQDPGQGLRLIYYSQIVNDFQKGDIAEGYSVSREKKESFPLTVTSAQKNPTAFYLCASSILSLTGPDEQFFGPGTRLTVL.

This chain joins TRBV12-5 and TRBJ1-3; a possible D gene is TRBD1 (5 bases). The CDR3 runs to 15 residues. Trimming shortened V by 7 bases and J by 0 bases, and 13 bases separated the two germline ends. CDR1 is LGHNT, CDR2 FRNRAP, per germline. The CDR3 nucleotides are TGTGCTAGTGTTCCCGGGACGGACTCTGGAAACACCATATATTTT. Protein: CASVPGTDSGNTIYF. Full variable domain (rest looked up from reference TRBV12-5 and TRBJ1-3): DARVTQTPRHKVTEMGQEVTMRCQPILGHNTVFWYRQTMMQGLELLAYFRNRAPLDDSGMPKDRFSAEMPDATLATLKIQPSEPRDSAVYFCASVPGTDSGNTIYFGEGSWLTVV.

The V gene is TRBV20-1, the J gene TRBJ2-5; TRBD2 agrees at 14 bases. The V gene's germline CDR1 is DFQATT and CDR2 SNEGSKA (reference sequence). After removal of 3 bases from V and 3 bases from J, the junction contained 6 bases not matched to a gene. The CDR3 covers 16 residues. CDR3: CSARGTSGSQEETQYF. CDR3 nucleotide sequence: TGCAGTGCTAGGGGGACTAGCGGGAGTCAGGAAGAGACCCAGTACTTC.

This clonotype appeared a few times. CDR3 in DNA: TGTGCCAGCAGAGAAGCGGGTCGCCGGGGGGTCCACGAGCAGTACTTC. Encoded protein: CASREAGRRGVHEQYF. The rearrangement links TRBV12-3 or TRBV12-4 to TRBJ2-7, with 7 positions matching TRBD2. CDR3 length: 16 residues. J lost 5 bases, V lost 6 bases, and 16 bases had no gene match.

In its sample, this clonotype is medium-sized (0.01 to 0.1%). The CDR3 region has the DNA TGCAGTGTGAGATCGGGCAGGACGAACACCGGGGAGCTGTTTTTT. Protein: CSVRSGRTNTGELFF. The chain has TRBV29-1 and TRBJ2-2, with D uncertain. CDR3 length equals 15 residues. Germline CDR1 reads SQVTM; CDR2 reads ANQGSEA.

This clonotype was detected ten times or more. No conserved phenylalanine or tryptophan is present at the end of the CDR3, so a read error is the likely explanation. The DNA is left out, because the CDR3 cannot be placed on it with certainty; the CDR3 is given as TCRdb lists it. V and J are TRBV13 and TRBJ2-7; the table's TRBD2 call for D was not verified on the DNA. The length of the CDR3 is 12 amino acids, counting both ends. Germline CDR1 PRHDT, CDR2 FYEKMQ (reference sequence). The chain's CDR3 is CASKSGTSPIYP.

Only a few counts were recorded for this clonotype. The genes are TRBV15 and TRBJ2-7; D is perhaps TRBD2 (6 bases). The V end lost 1 base, the J end lost 3 bases, and 16 bases lay between the germline ends. Germline CDR1 is LNHNV and CDR2 is YYDKDF (reference sequence). The CDR3 consists of 16 residues. CDR3 loop: CATSRGRDPSLYEQYF. CDR3 DNA sequence: TGTGCCACCAGCAGAGGGCGGGACCCCTCCCTCTACGAGCAGTACTTC.

This clonotype was seen just once. The chain has TRBV24-1 and TRBJ1-1; the D is unclear. The CDR3 is 13 amino acids. With 2 bases removed from V and 6 bases from J, the gap between germline ends came to 9 bases. Germline assignment: CDR1 KGHDR and CDR2 SFDVKD. In nucleotides, the CDR3 is TGTGCCACCAGTGATTCCGGGAGGGCTGAAGCTTTCTTT. It codes for CATSDSGRAEAFF.